This entry describes one T cell receptor (beta chain). The germline V and J ends were trimmed by 6 bases and 5 bases, with 19 bases remaining between them. The V gene's germline CDR1 is LNHDA and CDR2 SQIVND (reference sequence). This CDR3 is 15 amino acids long. Here immunoSEQ multiplex PCR was the method, and the copy in TCRdb shows in-frame clones only, minus some. The table records 150,000 to 200,000 clones, 84% of them present only once. The sample is drawn from a study of cytomegalovirus exposure and HLA in healthy donors. Turning to the study itself: Per a later analysis, the approximately 700 first-cohort and some 130 validation repertoires shared one platform.

The TCR comes from a man aged 30 to 45 in good health and CMV-seropositive. Sequenced input: PBMCs. The rearrangement joins TRBV19 to TRBJ2-5; perhaps TRBD2 as D (6 bases). CDR3 sequence reads: CASSSLPGAGETQYF. CDR3 DNA: TGTGCCAGTAGCTCCCTCCCCGGGGCGGGGGAGACCCAGTACTTC.